Below, one T cell receptor beta chain is given with its context. CDR1 SGDLS and CDR2 YYNGEE come from the germline V gene. V was pared by 0 bases and J by 7 bases, with 10 bases between. There are 14 residues in the CDR3. This specimen comes from a study of cytomegalovirus exposure and HLA in healthy donors. The PCR was carried out with 60 Vbeta primers and 13 Jbeta primers. Profiling relied on immunoSEQ multiplex PCR, and the TCRdb table lists in-frame clones only, not all of them. The sample has under 250,000 clones, more than 70% seen once. The source is a boy between 5 and 17 years old in good health and CMV-seronegative. Sequencing used PBMCs. This chain connects TRBV9 to TRBJ1-4, with a weak D call TRBD1 (6 bases). The CDR3 region is CASSVGGLGEKLFF. The CDR3 DNA is TGTGCCAGCAGCGTAGGGGGGCTGGGTGAAAAACTGTTTTTT.